Below are 27 T cell receptor beta chains sequenced from a single sample in a study of OX40 agonist ivuxolimab in advanced cancers. The library relied on the immunoSEQ multiplex PCR assay. The immuneACCESS repertoire file appears here via TCRdb, limited to in-frame rearrangements. These files lack a portion of the clones; in checked studies, under half of the deficit traces to unresolved V genes, and the cause of the others is not known. The sample contains approximately 60,000 clones, about 82% of them found a single time. The top ten clonotypes cover 2.8% of the sample. Sequencing used CD4+ or CD8+ T cells sorted from blood, obtained in a trial of the OX40 agonist ivuxolimab. The receptor source for this set is an adult with an advanced solid tumor such as melanoma, head and neck, liver or kidney cancer.

The genes are TRBV5-4 and TRBJ2-6; 9 nucleotides align to TRBD2. Looked up from germline, CDR1 is SGHNT and CDR2 is YYREEE (reference sequence). After removal of 4 bases from V and 0 bases from J, the junction contained 5 bases not matched to a gene. The CDR3 covers 17 residues. CDR3 nucleotides: TGTGCCAGCAGCAGGGGACTAGCAGGCTCTGGGGCCAACGTCCTGACTTTC. This gives the protein CASSRGLAGSGANVLTF. Full variable domain (remainder filled in from reference TRBV5-4 and TRBJ2-6): ETGVTQSPTHLIKTRGQQVTLRCSSQSGHNTVSWYQQALGQGPQFIFQYYREEENGRGNFPPRFSGLQFPNYSSELNVNALELDDSALYLCASSRGLAGSGANVLTFGAGSRLTVL.

This clone occurred a few times. The chain carries TRBV7-3 and TRBJ1-2, with 8 bases aligning to TRBD1. Per germline, CDR1 SGHTA and CDR2 FQGTGA. This CDR3 spans 13 amino acids. Trimming cost V 2 bases and J 7 bases; bases outside gene matches: 3. In nucleotides, the CDR3 is TGTGCCAGCAGCTTACAGGGGGCAGGTGGCTACACCTTC. It yields the protein CASSLQGAGGYTF.

The chain is built from TRBV5-4 and TRBJ2-3, with TRBD2 identical over 9 bases. CDR1 and CDR2 (germline): SGHNT, YYREEE (reference sequence). This CDR3 has 20 amino acids. V trimming: 0 bases; J trimming: 0 bases; junction bases outside the gene matches: 14. CDR3 amino acids: CASSLGDTTSGPPSTDTQYF. The CDR3 DNA reads as TGTGCCAGCAGCTTGGGGGACACTACTAGCGGGCCCCCTAGCACAGATACGCAGTATTTT.

The chain recombines TRBV2 with TRBJ2-7; 11 nucleotides align to TRBD2. This CDR3 contains 15 residues. V gave up 6 bases and J gave up 0 bases; unmatched junction bases: 4. The V gene's germline CDR1 is SNHLY and CDR2 FYNNEI. The CDR3 DNA reads as TGTGCCAGCAGGGGCGGGACTAGCGGCTCCTACGAGCAGTACTTC. Translation: CASRGGTSGSYEQYF. Full variable domain (outside the CDR3, taken from reference TRBV2 and TRBJ2-7): EPEVTQTPSHQVTQMGQEVILRCVPISNHLYFYWYRQILGQKVEFLVSFYNNEISEKSEIFDDQFSVERPDGSNFTLKIRSTKLEDSAMYFCASRGGTSGSYEQYFGPGTRLTVT.

V usage is TRBV6-1 and J usage is TRBJ1-4, with D unclear. Germline V gives CDR1 MNHNS, CDR2 SASEGT. The V gene lost 3 bases and the J gene lost 4 bases, with 6 bases spanning the gap. This CDR3 region has 13 residues. The CDR3: CASSERFNEKLFF. DNA for the CDR3: TGTGCCAGCAGTGAGCGGTTTAATGAAAAACTGTTTTTT.

This clone was observed once. The CDR3 region has the DNA TGTGCCAGCAGCTTAGGACAGGGGGACTATGGCTACACCTTC. This sequence encodes CASSLGQGDYGYTF. The rearrangement joins TRBV7-2 to TRBJ1-2, with 9 bases fitting TRBD1. Losses at the gene ends were 1 base for V and 3 bases for J; bases not matched to a gene: 0. Germline CDR1 reads SGHTA; CDR2 reads FQGNSA. The CDR3 has 14 residues.

This clone has more than one count but fewer than ten. The rearrangement links TRBV18 to TRBJ1-1; D may be TRBD1 (5 bases). The germline V and J ends were trimmed by 0 bases and 3 bases, with 11 bases remaining between them. The CDR3 extends over 15 amino acids. Looked up from germline, CDR1 is KGHSH and CDR2 is LQKENI. In DNA, the CDR3 is TGTGCCAGCTCACCACCGGGACGGGGGGACACTGAAGCTTTCTTT. This gives the protein CASSPPGRGDTEAFF.

The chain has TRBV5-6 and TRBJ2-3; the D is unclear. Germline V gives CDR1 SGHDT, CDR2 YYEEEE. Trimming removed 0 bases at V and 3 bases at J, with 5 bases between. This CDR3 spans 13 amino acids. CDR3 sequence (DNA): TGTGCCAGCAGCTTGGCCTTTACAGATACGCAGTATTTT. It specifies CASSLAFTDTQYF.

This chain joins TRBV6-6 and TRBJ2-3; D not resolved. The CDR3 contains 14 residues. V lost 7 bases to trimming and J lost 2 bases, with 13 bases between them. The V gene's germline CDR1 is MNHNY and CDR2 SVGAGI (reference sequence). The CDR3 region is CASTPLADTDTQYF. CDR3 sequence (DNA): TGTGCCAGCACCCCTTTGGCGGACACAGATACGCAGTATTTT.

DNA for the CDR3: TGTGCCACCAGGGGGCCCGACCAGCCCCAGCATTTT. This sequence encodes CATRGPDQPQHF. The V gene is TRBV15, the J gene TRBJ1-5; weak D call: TRBD1 (5 bases). Germline CDR1 and CDR2: LNHNV and YYDKDF (reference sequence). V shed 6 bases and J shed 7 bases, with 10 bases lying between them. The CDR3 runs 12 residues.

The chain uses TRBV5-1 and TRBJ2-1; D is undetermined. Looked up from germline, CDR1 is SGHRS and CDR2 is YFSETQ. The length of the CDR3 is 14 residues. V lost 1 base, J lost 7 bases, and 12 bases lay in between. CDR3 nucleotide sequence: TGCGCCAGCAGCTTGAGGACGGAGATGAATGAGCAGTTCTTC. This encodes CASSLRTEMNEQFF.

The chain recombines TRBV5-4 with TRBJ1-3, with a tentative D call TRBD1 (5 bases). The V and J ends lost 2 bases and 0 bases respectively, with 12 bases between them. The germline gives CDR1 SGHNT, CDR2 YYREEE (reference sequence). This CDR3 has 16 residues. The CDR3 nucleotides are TGTGCCAGCAGCTTCCACGGGGGACGCTCTGGAAACACCATATATTTT. It encodes CASSFHGGRSGNTIYF.

The chain joins TRBV5-1 to TRBJ1-4; TRBD1 agrees at 9 bases. The CDR3 is 14 residues long. Germline V lookup: CDR1 SGHRS, CDR2 YFSETQ. With V trimmed by 3 bases and J by 8 bases, 5 bases remained unmatched. The CDR3 coding sequence is TGCGCCAGCAGCTGGGACAGGGCGGGCGAAAAACTGTTTTTT. Protein: CASSWDRAGEKLFF.

The V call is TRBV7-2, the J call TRBJ2-7; unclear D gene. The CDR3 runs to 13 residues. Per germline, CDR1 SGHTA and CDR2 FQGNSA. Trimming took off 1 base at V and 5 bases at J, with 9 bases between the two ends. The CDR3 DNA reads as TGTGCCAGCAGCTTAGTCTTCGAGGACGAGCAGTACTTC. This gives the protein CASSLVFEDEQYF.

J is TRBJ1-1 and V is TRBV18; D is ambiguous. With 2 bases removed from V and 6 bases from J, the gap between germline ends came to 10 bases. This CDR3 region has 13 residues. From germline, CDR1 is KGHSH and CDR2 LQKENI. CDR3 amino acids: CASSPTEFAEAFF. In DNA form, the CDR3 reads TGTGCCAGCTCACCAACGGAATTCGCTGAAGCTTTCTTT.

The rearrangement joins TRBV7-9 to TRBJ1-2; TRBD1 aligns across 7 bases. The CDR3 loop spans 16 amino acids. V gave up 5 bases and J gave up 0 bases; unmatched junction bases: 9. The germline CDR1 and CDR2 sequences are SEHNR and FQNEAQ (reference sequence). CDR3 amino acids: CASSPDRYPANYGYTF. CDR3 nucleotide sequence: TGTGCCAGCAGCCCGGACAGGTACCCAGCTAACTATGGCTACACCTTC.

V and J are TRBV7-2 and TRBJ1-6; 7 bases line up with TRBD1. The CDR3 runs 15 residues. CDR1 and CDR2 (germline): SGHTA, FQGNSA. The V and J ends lost 11 bases and 7 bases, in that order; junction bases with no gene match: 14. The CDR3 DNA sequence: TGTGCCGGCCGACTAGGGGGCCATGGGAATTCACCCCTCCACTTT. As protein: CAGRLGGHGNSPLHF.

This chain connects TRBV7-9 to TRBJ2-7; D may be TRBD1 or TRBD2 (5 bases each). V lost 3 bases and J 6 bases, leaving 21 bases between the germline ends. Per the germline V gene, CDR1 is SEHNR and CDR2 is FQNEAQ (reference sequence). The CDR3 loop spans 16 amino acids. CDR3 residues: CASSLGVGHGLREQYF. The CDR3 region has the DNA TGTGCCAGCAGCTTGGGGGTCGGGCACGGGCTGCGCGAGCAGTACTTC.

This chain links TRBV4-2 with TRBJ2-1; unclear D gene. The CDR3 loop spans 12 amino acids. The germline gives CDR1 LGHNA, CDR2 YNFKEQ. V was shortened by 1 base and J by 15 bases, with 13 bases between the two germline ends. In DNA, the CDR3 is TGTGCCAGCAGCCAAGTTGGCTCGTATCCGTTCTTC. This sequence encodes CASSQVGSYPFF.

This chain joins TRBV7-2 and TRBJ2-3; D not certain. The CDR3 runs to 15 residues. The V gene's germline CDR1 is SGHTA and CDR2 FQGNSA. Trimming cost V 5 bases and J 0 bases, with 12 bases left between them. CDR3 amino acids: CASSPHFISTDTQYF. The CDR3 DNA reads TGTGCCAGCAGCCCCCACTTCATTAGCACAGATACGCAGTATTTT.

The rearrangement links TRBV5-4 to TRBJ2-7, with TRBD2 matching 8 bases. Germline V gene data show CDR1 as SGHNT and CDR2 as YYREEE (reference sequence). V dropped 4 bases and J dropped 3; count of bases not matched to a gene: 3. CDR3 length: 13 residues. DNA of the CDR3: TGTGCCAGCAGCATGAGCGGGAGCTACGAGCAGTACTTC. Translating it yields CASSMSGSYEQYF.

The chain recombines TRBV7-9 with TRBJ1-2, with 9 positions matching TRBD1. After removal of 1 base from V and 1 base from J, the junction contained 4 bases not matched to a gene. Germline lookup yields CDR1 SEHNR and CDR2 FQNEAQ (reference sequence). The CDR3 length is 16 residues. The CDR3 sequence: CASSLEQGAGNYGYTF. In nucleotides, the CDR3 is TGTGCCAGCAGCTTAGAACAGGGGGCCGGTAACTATGGCTACACCTTC. The full variable domain, its missing parts supplied by reference TRBV7-9 and TRBJ1-2, is DTGVSQNPRHKITKRGQNVTFRCDPISEHNRLYWYRQTLGQGPEFLTYFQNEAQLEKSRLLSDRFSAERPKGSFSTLEIQRTEQGDSAMYLCASSLEQGAGNYGYTFGSGTRLTVV.

The J gene is TRBJ1-3, the V gene TRBV6-1; tentatively, D is TRBD1 (5 bases). Trimming removed 7 bases from V and 0 bases from J, with 10 bases in between. Germline-derived CDR1 and CDR2 are MNHNS and SASEGT. This CDR3 is built from 14 residues. CDR3 sequence: CASKQVISGNTIYF. DNA of the CDR3: TGTGCCAGCAAACAGGTGATCTCTGGAAACACCATATATTTT.

The V and J genes are TRBV27 and TRBJ2-5; TRBD2 agrees at 8 bases. The CDR3 covers 14 residues. The germline V gene encodes CDR1 MNHEY and CDR2 SMNVEV (reference sequence). V dropped 10 bases and J dropped 5; count of bases not matched to a gene: 12. Here the CDR3 reads CATRGAGGTETQYF. In nucleotides, the CDR3 is TGTGCCACCCGTGGGGCGGGAGGTACTGAGACCCAGTACTTC.

The chain couples TRBV4-1 to TRBJ2-3; 13 nucleotides align to TRBD2. The germline gives CDR1 MGHRA, CDR2 YSYEKL. There are 20 residues in the CDR3. The ends lost 3 bases at V and 1 base at J; junction bases unmatched: 13. The CDR3 sequence is CASSQHSGLAGSRGTDTQYF. In nucleotides, the CDR3 is TGCGCCAGCAGCCAGCACTCGGGACTAGCGGGGAGCAGAGGCACAGATACGCAGTATTTT.

This clone was picked up one time. The chain links TRBV19 to TRBJ2-7; 7 positions match TRBD2. The CDR3 is 15 residues long. V gave up 3 bases and J gave up 3 bases; unmatched junction bases: 8. CDR1 LNHDA and CDR2 SQIVND come from the germline V gene (reference sequence). DNA for the CDR3: TGTGCCAGTAGTATGCGGGGGTCCGCGGTCTACGAGCAGTACTTC. It yields the protein CASSMRGSAVYEQYF.

The V call is TRBV30, the J call TRBJ2-7; possibly TRBD1 or TRBD2 for D (5 bases each). The CDR3 is 13 residues long. Deletions cut 2 bases from V and 5 bases from J, with 13 bases between. Germline-derived CDR1 and CDR2 are GTSNPN and SVGIG (reference sequence). The CDR3 loop is CAWSRGREHEQYF. The CDR3, as DNA: TGTGCCTGGAGTCGGGGCAGGGAACACGAGCAGTACTTC.